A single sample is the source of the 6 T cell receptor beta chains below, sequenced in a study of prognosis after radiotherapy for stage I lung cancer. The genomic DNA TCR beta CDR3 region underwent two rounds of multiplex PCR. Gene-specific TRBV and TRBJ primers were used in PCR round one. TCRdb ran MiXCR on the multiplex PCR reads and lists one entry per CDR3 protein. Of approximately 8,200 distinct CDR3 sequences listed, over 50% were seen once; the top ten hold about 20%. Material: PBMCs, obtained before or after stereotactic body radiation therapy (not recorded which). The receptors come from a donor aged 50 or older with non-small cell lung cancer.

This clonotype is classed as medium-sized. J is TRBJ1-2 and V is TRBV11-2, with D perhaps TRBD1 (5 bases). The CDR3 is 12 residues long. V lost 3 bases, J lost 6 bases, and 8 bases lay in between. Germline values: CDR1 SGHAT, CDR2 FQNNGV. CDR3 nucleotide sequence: TGTGCCAGCAGCTTGACAGCACATGGCTACACCTTC. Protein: CASSLTAHGYTF. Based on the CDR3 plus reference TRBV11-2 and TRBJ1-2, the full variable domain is EAGVAQSPRYKIIEKRQSVAFWCNPISGHATLYWYQQILGQGPKLLIQFQNNGVVDDSQLPKDRFSAERLKGVDSTLKIQPAKLEDSAVYLCASSLTAHGYTFGSGTRLTVV.

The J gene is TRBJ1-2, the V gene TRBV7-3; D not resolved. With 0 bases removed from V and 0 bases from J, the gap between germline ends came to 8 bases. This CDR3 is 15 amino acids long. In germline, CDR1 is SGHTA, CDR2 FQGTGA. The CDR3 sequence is CASSLTGQTNYGYTF. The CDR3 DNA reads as TGTGCCAGCAGCTTAACGGGCCAGACTAACTATGGCTACACCTTC.

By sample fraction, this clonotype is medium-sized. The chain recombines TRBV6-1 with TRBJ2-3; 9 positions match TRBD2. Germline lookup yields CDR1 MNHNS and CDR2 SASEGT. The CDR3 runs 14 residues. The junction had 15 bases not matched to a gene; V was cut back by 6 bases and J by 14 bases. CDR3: CASSTQAGGQVLYF. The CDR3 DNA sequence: TGTGCCAGCAGCACCCAAGCGGGAGGCCAGGTGCTGTATTTT.

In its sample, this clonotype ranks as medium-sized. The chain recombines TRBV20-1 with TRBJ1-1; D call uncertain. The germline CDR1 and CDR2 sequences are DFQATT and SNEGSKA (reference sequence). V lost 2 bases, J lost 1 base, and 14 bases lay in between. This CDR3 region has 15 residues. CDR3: CSARNRPGENTEAFF. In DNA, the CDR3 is TGCAGTGCTAGAAACCGCCCTGGCGAGAACACTGAAGCTTTCTTT.

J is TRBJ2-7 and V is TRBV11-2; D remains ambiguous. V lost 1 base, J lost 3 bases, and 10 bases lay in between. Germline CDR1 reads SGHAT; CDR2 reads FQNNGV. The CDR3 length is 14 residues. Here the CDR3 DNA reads TGTGCCAGCAGCTTAGGGTTAGGCCACTACGAGCAGTACTTC. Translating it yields CASSLGLGHYEQYF.

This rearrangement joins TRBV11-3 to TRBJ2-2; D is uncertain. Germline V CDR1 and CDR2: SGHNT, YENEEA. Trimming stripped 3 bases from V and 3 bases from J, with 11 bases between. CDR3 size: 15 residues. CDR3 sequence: CASSLDRADTGELFF. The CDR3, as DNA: TGTGCCAGCAGCTTGGATAGGGCAGACACCGGGGAGCTGTTTTTT.